This T cell receptor beta chain originates from a study of cytomegalovirus exposure and HLA in healthy donors. 60 Vbeta and 13 Jbeta primers were used in PCR. Using immunoSEQ multiplex PCR, the repertoire was profiled, and TCRdb retains in-frame clones only, with some absent. Of about 180,000 clones listed, over 70% are singletons. The study, taken as a whole, reports: Later analysis associated a missense DCLRE1C variant with TCR beta V- and J-gene trimming. Other equally common chains were less clonally expanded than HLA-associated TCR beta chains, a later analysis showed. An observed cluster of highly shared sequence variants was recorded as a likely sequencing artifact.

Turning to this clone: Its target is unknown.

Germline assignment: CDR1 SGHNT and CDR2 YENEEA. The junction had 3 bases not matched to a gene; V was cut back by 1 base and J by 6 bases. CDR3 size: 14 residues. This TCR derives from a man aged 18 to 29 in good health and CMV-seronegative. This chain joins TRBV11-3 and TRBJ2-3; 8 bases are shared with TRBD1. Sample: PBMCs. CDR3 in DNA: TGTGCCAGCAGCTTAGGGACAGGGTTTGATACGCAGTATTTT. Amino acids: CASSLGTGFDTQYF. Full variable domain (rest looked up from reference TRBV11-3 and TRBJ2-3): EAGVVQSPRYKIIEKKQPVAFWCNPISGHNTLYWYLQNLGQGPELLIRYENEEAVDDSQLPKDRFSAERLKGVDSTLKIQPAELGDSAVYLCASSLGTGFDTQYFGPGTRLTVL.